The 19 T cell receptor beta chains below were found in one sample sequenced in a study of blood T cell repertoires in COVID-19. Clones were read by immunoSEQ multiplex PCR, and TCRdb kept only the in-frame ones, dropping some. Of approximately 240,000 clones in the sample, 80% to 85% are singletons; the top ten hold approximately 2.5%. The sequenced sample was peripheral blood. The receptors here all came from a woman between 55 and 75 years old with acute or convalescent COVID-19.

The rearrangement uses TRBV6-4 and TRBJ2-2, with TRBD2 as a possible D gene (5 bases). This CDR3 has 16 residues. The V end was cut by 5 bases, the J end by 1 base, with 14 bases between. CDR1 MRHNA and CDR2 SNTAGT come from the germline V gene. For the CDR3, the DNA is TGTGCCAGCAGTCTGCGGGCTTCTAAGAACACCGGGGAGCTGTTTTTT. Protein: CASSLRASKNTGELFF.

V gene TRBV28 combines with J gene TRBJ1-2, with a possible D match to TRBD1 (5 bases). The ends were cut back, 10 bases at V and 3 bases at J, with 9 bases in the middle. Germline CDR1 MDHEN, CDR2 SYDVKM. This CDR3 has 11 residues. DNA for the CDR3: TGTGCCACCGGGGGGTACTATGGCTACACCTTC. This sequence encodes CATGGYYGYTF.

The chain couples TRBV5-4 to TRBJ1-2; 9 bases are a match to TRBD1. Germline V gene sequence: CDR1 SGHNT, CDR2 YYREEE (reference sequence). Trimming took 2 bases from V and 2 from J; bases not matched to a gene: 1. The CDR3 totals 14 residues. Written as DNA, the CDR3 is TGTGCCAGCAGCTTTGACAGGGGGAACTATGGCTACACCTTC. Amino acid sequence: CASSFDRGNYGYTF. The full variable domain, its missing parts supplied by reference TRBV5-4 and TRBJ1-2, is ETGVTQSPTHLIKTRGQQVTLRCSSQSGHNTVSWYQQALGQGPQFIFQYYREEENGRGNFPPRFSGLQFPNYSSELNVNALELDDSALYLCASSFDRGNYGYTFGSGTRLTVV.

The gene calls are TRBV19 and TRBJ2-1, with 9 bases matching TRBD2. The V and J ends lost 1 base and 5 bases, in that order; junction bases with no gene match: 15. Germline V CDR1 and CDR2: LNHDA, SQIVND (reference sequence). This CDR3 is 19 amino acids long. The CDR3, as DNA: TGTGCCAGTAGTATAGTTCGAGCGGGGGGCGTGCCCCGCAACAATGAGCAGTTCTTC. The encoded protein is CASSIVRAGGVPRNNEQFF.

The chain uses TRBV4-2 and TRBJ1-6; the D gene is possibly TRBD1 (5 bases). V lost 5 bases and J lost 8, with 16 bases in between. From germline, CDR1 is LGHNA and CDR2 YNFKEQ. The CDR3 sequence is 15 residues long. The CDR3 sequence: CASSWGAGGDSPLHF. In DNA form, the CDR3 reads TGTGCCAGCAGCTGGGGCGCCGGGGGGGATTCACCCCTCCACTTT.

The chain recombines TRBV15 with TRBJ2-5, with TRBD2 as a possible D gene (6 bases). CDR3 length equals 14 residues. Germline values: CDR1 LNHNV, CDR2 YYDKDF (reference sequence). The V end was cut by 0 bases, the J end by 3 bases, with 8 bases between. CDR3 in DNA: TGTGCCACCAGCAGAGATTCGGGGGAAGAGACCCAGTACTTC. This gives the protein CATSRDSGEETQYF. The entire variable domain, with the rest obtained from reference TRBV15 and TRBJ2-5, is as follows: DAMVIQNPRYQVTQFGKPVTLSCSQTLNHNVMYWYQQKSSQAPKLLFHYYDKDFNNEADTPDNFQSRRPNTSFCFLDIRSPGLGDTAMYLCATSRDSGEETQYFGPGTRLLVL.

There are a few counts of this clone. The chain combines TRBV28 with TRBJ1-2; D remains ambiguous. The length of the CDR3 is 16 residues. Trimming removed 1 base at V and 4 bases at J, with 16 bases between. CDR1 is MDHEN, CDR2 SYDVKM, per germline. CDR3 in amino acids: CASSLSSSGGLYGYTF. The CDR3 DNA follows: TGTGCCAGCAGTTTATCCTCGTCGGGAGGTCTCTATGGCTACACCTTC.

The rearrangement joins TRBV9 to TRBJ2-6, with 11 bases matching TRBD1. The CDR3 loop spans 20 amino acids. The trim removed 4 bases at V and 0 bases at J, leaving 12 bases unmatched. The V gene's germline CDR1 is SGDLS and CDR2 YYNGEE. CDR3 amino acids: CASSHPLRDRGNSGANVLTF. The CDR3 DNA is TGTGCCAGCAGCCACCCCCTCCGGGACAGGGGGAACTCTGGGGCCAACGTCCTGACTTTC.

V is TRBV4-2 and J is TRBJ2-5; TRBD2 matches at 14 bases. The V segment lost 4 bases and the J segment 5 bases; nucleotides outside the gene matches: 9. CDR3 size: 17 residues. CDR1 and CDR2 (germline): LGHNA, YNFKEQ. Here the CDR3 reads CASSRGTSGGYTETQYF. In DNA, the CDR3 is TGTGCCAGCAGCCGCGGGACTAGCGGGGGCTATACGGAGACCCAGTACTTC.

This chain connects TRBV6-5 to TRBJ1-5, with D maybe TRBD1 (6 bases). CDR3 length: 14 amino acids. Trimming pared 5 bases from V and 3 bases from J, leaving 11 bases between. The germline V gene encodes CDR1 MNHEY and CDR2 SVGAGI. CDR3 sequence: CASSIQGPNQPQHF. CDR3 DNA: TGTGCCAGCAGTATACAGGGACCCAATCAGCCCCAGCATTTT.

V gene TRBV28 combines with J gene TRBJ2-7; D is perhaps TRBD1 (5 bases). The CDR3 consists of 14 residues. The germline CDR1 and CDR2 sequences are MDHEN and SYDVKM. Trimming cost V 2 bases and J 2 bases, with 10 bases left between them. The CDR3 protein is CASSLQPGPYEQYF. The CDR3 bases are TGTGCCAGCAGTTTACAACCAGGGCCCTACGAGCAGTACTTC.

The rearrangement links TRBV5-4 to TRBJ1-2, with unresolved D. This CDR3 contains 13 residues. V was shortened by 0 bases and J by 0 bases, with 3 bases between the two germline ends. Germline V gives CDR1 SGHNT, CDR2 YYREEE (reference sequence). DNA for the CDR3: TGTGCCAGCAGCTTGGCGGCTAACTATGGCTACACCTTC. Translation: CASSLAANYGYTF. The entire variable domain, with the rest obtained from reference TRBV5-4 and TRBJ1-2, is as follows: ETGVTQSPTHLIKTRGQQVTLRCSSQSGHNTVSWYQQALGQGPQFIFQYYREEENGRGNFPPRFSGLQFPNYSSELNVNALELDDSALYLCASSLAANYGYTFGSGTRLTVV.

The genes are TRBV7-9 and TRBJ1-5; possibly TRBD1 for D (6 bases). The CDR3 is 14 amino acids. Germline CDR1 and CDR2: SEHNR and FQNEAQ (reference sequence). The V end lost 1 base, the J end lost 11 bases, and 15 bases lay between the germline ends. The CDR3 sequence is CASSLDSAGASQHF. The CDR3 region has the DNA TGTGCCAGCAGCTTAGACTCGGCAGGGGCCTCCCAGCATTTT. Full variable domain (rest looked up from reference TRBV7-9 and TRBJ1-5): DTGVSQNPRHKITKRGQNVTFRCDPISEHNRLYWYRQTLGQGPEFLTYFQNEAQLEKSRLLSDRFSAERPKGSFSTLEIQRTEQGDSAMYLCASSLDSAGASQHFGDGTRLSIL.

The rearrangement uses TRBV7-8 and TRBJ1-2, with 8 bases that match TRBD1. V shed 1 base, J shed 5 bases, and the junction held 6 bases outside the gene matches. CDR1 and CDR2 from the germline V gene are SGHVS and FQNEAQ. The CDR3 covers 15 residues. The CDR3 sequence: CASSLVPGGKYGYTF. DNA for the CDR3: TGTGCCAGCAGCTTAGTTCCAGGGGGCAAATATGGCTACACCTTC.

The J gene is TRBJ1-1, the V gene TRBV3-1 (or the pseudogene TRBV3-2); 9 bases fit TRBD1. The CDR3 has 14 amino acids. After removal of 2 bases from V and 6 bases from J, the junction contained 4 bases not matched to a gene. Per germline, CDR1 LGHDT and CDR2 YNNKEL (reference sequence). This CDR3 is CASSQTGQGAEAFF. DNA of the CDR3: TGTGCCAGCAGCCAAACGGGACAGGGCGCTGAAGCTTTCTTT.

Written as DNA, the CDR3 is TGTGCCAGCAGCTTAACAGCCAGCGGGGGCTACAATGAGCAGTTCTTC. It yields the protein CASSLTASGGYNEQFF. The V and J genes are TRBV7-3 and TRBJ2-1, with 8 bases that match TRBD2. This CDR3 contains 16 residues. From germline, CDR1 is SGHTA and CDR2 FQGTGA. V lost 0 bases to trimming and J lost 3 bases; unmatched junction nucleotides: 4.

The chain employs TRBV14 and TRBJ1-2; TRBD1 matches 7 bases. This CDR3 is 15 amino acids long. Germline values: CDR1 SGHDN, CDR2 FVKESK. J lost 8 bases, V lost 0 bases, and 9 bases had no gene match. The CDR3 sequence is CASSQEHLRGHGYTF. CDR3 DNA sequence: TGTGCCAGCAGCCAAGAGCACCTGAGGGGGCACGGCTACACCTTC.

V usage is TRBV18 and J usage is TRBJ1-1; D is possibly TRBD1 (5 bases). Germline CDR1 is KGHSH and CDR2 is LQKENI. Trimming pared 0 bases from V and 2 bases from J, leaving 10 bases between. The CDR3 contains 15 residues. The chain's CDR3 is CASSPPVGANTEAFF. CDR3 nucleotides: TGTGCCAGCTCACCACCGGTAGGGGCTAACACTGAAGCTTTCTTT.

The rearrangement uses TRBV21-1 and TRBJ1-5; the table's D gene call, TRBD1, was not cross checked with the DNA. TRBV21-1 is designated a pseudogene. CDR3 size: 16 residues. CDR3 amino acids: CASRSRDTASNQPQHF. Written as DNA, the CDR3 is TGTGCCAGCCGCTCTAGGGACACAGCAAGCAATCAGCCCCAGCATTTT.